A selection of T cell receptor beta chains follows, all from one sample in a study of CD8 T cells in Susac syndrome. TCRdb re-analysed the immunoSEQ multiplex PCR reads in MiXCR, keeping a single row per CDR3 protein. The profile shows approximately 80,000 distinct CDR3 sequences, roughly 91% of them singletons. Material: CD8+ T cells from PBMCs. All receptors derive from a human donor with multiple sclerosis. Both conserved end residues are part of each CDR3. A D gene is named only where the DNA matches it firmly. Part of the rows lack a size; the others show once, few, many or a class for expanded clones.

v_gene: TRBV7-6
len: 14
d_gene: TRBD1
abundance: -
j_gene: TRBJ2-7
CDR3aa: CASSPGQGAGEQYF
CDR3nt: TGTGCCAGCAGCCCGGGACAGGGGGCGGGCGAGCAGTACTTC

v_gene: TRBV7-2
len: 16
d_gene: TRBD2
abundance: -
j_gene: TRBJ2-3
CDR3aa: CASKAEAGGPTDTQYF
CDR3nt: TGTGCCAGCAAAGCTGAAGCGGGAGGGCCTACAGATACGCAGTATTTT

v_gene: TRBV29-1
len: 13
d_gene: TRBD1
abundance: -
j_gene: TRBJ1-1
CDR3aa: CSLDRGVYTEAFF
CDR3nt: TGCAGCCTTGACAGGGGGGTTTACACTGAAGCTTTCTTT

v_gene: TRBV19
len: 13
d_gene: -
abundance: -
j_gene: TRBJ1-1
CDR3aa: CASSFTTGAEAFF
CDR3nt: TGTGCCAGTAGTTTTACGACAGGCGCAGAAGCTTTCTTT

v_gene: TRBV6-2/TRBV6-3
len: 14
d_gene: -
abundance: -
j_gene: TRBJ2-7
CDR3aa: CASSHLSDTHEQYF
CDR3nt: TGTGCCAGCAGTCACCTGTCGGATACCCACGAGCAGTACTTC

v_gene: TRBV3-1
len: 15
d_gene: TRBD1
abundance: -
j_gene: TRBJ2-7
CDR3aa: CASSPGQGTGYEQYF
CDR3nt: TGTGCCAGCAGCCCGGGACAGGGAACAGGCTACGAGCAGTACTTC

v_gene: TRBV14
len: 12
d_gene: -
abundance: once
j_gene: TRBJ2-7
CDR3aa: CASSPLGPGQYF
CDR3nt: TGTGCCAGCAGCCCCCTGGGTCCAGGGCAGTACTTC

v_gene: TRBV9
len: 15
d_gene: TRBD2
abundance: -
j_gene: TRBJ2-3
CDR3aa: CASSVEVAGADTQYF
CDR3nt: TGTGCCAGCAGCGTAGAAGTTGCGGGAGCAGATACGCAGTATTTT

v_gene: TRBV4-1
len: 14
d_gene: -
abundance: -
j_gene: TRBJ1-5
CDR3aa: CASSHTSGSRAQHF
CDR3nt: TGCGCCAGCAGCCACACGTCGGGCTCCCGGGCCCAGCATTTT

v_gene: TRBV13
len: 15
d_gene: TRBD2
abundance: -
j_gene: TRBJ2-7
CDR3aa: CASSPRTSGSAEQYF
CDR3nt: TGTGCCAGCAGCCCCCGGACTAGCGGGAGTGCCGAGCAGTACTTC

v_gene: TRBV4-3
len: 16
d_gene: TRBD2
abundance: once
j_gene: TRBJ2-2
CDR3aa: CASSHGAGGLGGELFF
CDR3nt: TGCGCCAGCAGCCATGGAGCGGGAGGGCTGGGTGGGGAGCTGTTTTTT

v_gene: TRBV19
len: 17
d_gene: TRBD2
abundance: -
j_gene: TRBJ2-7
CDR3aa: CASSIAPLTSGSYEQYF
CDR3nt: TGTGCCAGTAGTATAGCCCCCTTGACTAGCGGATCGTACGAGCAGTACTTC

v_gene: TRBV5-4
len: 14
d_gene: -
abundance: -
j_gene: TRBJ2-3
CDR3aa: CASSSPGTSDTQYF
CDR3nt: TGTGCCAGCAGTTCGCCCGGGACATCAGATACGCAGTATTTT

v_gene: TRBV2
len: 15
d_gene: -
abundance: -
j_gene: TRBJ2-5
CDR3aa: CASSDIATGLETQYF
CDR3nt: TGTGCCAGCAGTGACATTGCCACAGGGCTAGAGACCCAGTACTTC

v_gene: TRBV13
len: 14
d_gene: TRBD1
abundance: -
j_gene: TRBJ1-2
CDR3aa: CASSSGDRAGGYTF
CDR3nt: TGTGCCAGCAGCTCCGGGGACAGGGCGGGAGGCTACACCTTC

v_gene: TRBV2
len: 14
d_gene: -
abundance: -
j_gene: TRBJ2-7
CDR3aa: CASSEKRSPYEQYF
CDR3nt: TGTGCCAGCAGTGAAAAACGCTCCCCCTACGAGCAGTACTTC

v_gene: TRBV18
len: 14
d_gene: -
abundance: -
j_gene: TRBJ1-1
CDR3aa: CASSPPSGNTEAFF
CDR3nt: TGTGCCAGCTCACCACCGTCGGGGAACACTGAAGCTTTCTTT

v_gene: TRBV29-1
len: 12
d_gene: -
abundance: -
j_gene: TRBJ1-1
CDR3aa: CSVVGPNTEAFF
CDR3nt: TGCAGCGTTGTGGGGCCGAACACTGAAGCTTTCTTT

v_gene: TRBV7-2
len: 16
d_gene: -
abundance: once
j_gene: TRBJ2-1
CDR3aa: CASSRLGWQTMDEQFF
CDR3nt: TGTGCCAGCAGCCGTCTCGGGTGGCAGACAATGGATGAGCAGTTCTTC

v_gene: TRBV3-1
len: 17
d_gene: TRBD2
abundance: -
j_gene: TRBJ2-5
CDR3aa: CASSQGVLAGGEETQYF
CDR3nt: TGTGCCAGCAGCCAAGGGGTACTAGCGGGAGGCGAAGAGACCCAGTACTTC

v_gene: TRBV28
len: 12
d_gene: -
abundance: -
j_gene: TRBJ2-1
CDR3aa: CASSSHRDEQFF
CDR3nt: TGTGCCAGCAGTTCCCACAGGGATGAGCAGTTCTTC

v_gene: TRBV30
len: 12
d_gene: -
abundance: -
j_gene: TRBJ2-7
CDR3aa: CAWAGTQYEQYF
CDR3nt: TGTGCCTGGGCCGGGACGCAGTACGAGCAGTACTTC

v_gene: TRBV6-5
len: 13
d_gene: -
abundance: once
j_gene: TRBJ2-7
CDR3aa: CASRERTNYEQYF
CDR3nt: TGTGCCAGCAGGGAAAGGACAAACTACGAGCAGTACTTC

v_gene: TRBV30
len: 15
d_gene: TRBD2
abundance: few
j_gene: TRBJ2-7
CDR3aa: CAWSGAGGAYYEQYF
CDR3nt: TGTGCCTGGAGTGGGGCCGGGGGGGCTTACTACGAGCAGTACTTC

v_gene: TRBV20-1
len: 15
d_gene: -
abundance: -
j_gene: TRBJ2-5
CDR3aa: CSATNRPFTAETQYF
CDR3nt: TGCAGTGCAACCAACCGACCCTTTACGGCAGAGACCCAGTACTTC

v_gene: TRBV11-1
len: 16
d_gene: -
abundance: -
j_gene: TRBJ2-5
CDR3aa: CASSLSGRFYQETQYF
CDR3nt: TGTGCCAGCAGCTTATCGGGCAGATTCTACCAAGAGACCCAGTACTTC

v_gene: TRBV9
len: 15
d_gene: TRBD1
abundance: -
j_gene: TRBJ1-2
CDR3aa: CASSAETGLQYGYTF
CDR3nt: TGTGCCAGCAGCGCAGAGACAGGGCTCCAGTATGGCTACACCTTC

v_gene: TRBV12-3/TRBV12-4
len: 14
d_gene: -
abundance: -
j_gene: TRBJ2-5
CDR3aa: CASSPQGAQETQYF
CDR3nt: TGTGCCAGCAGCCCTCAAGGTGCCCAAGAGACCCAGTACTTC

v_gene: TRBV27
len: 15
d_gene: TRBD1
abundance: -
j_gene: TRBJ2-7
CDR3aa: CASSKTGVRTYEQYF
CDR3nt: TGTGCCAGCAGCAAGACAGGGGTTCGGACCTACGAGCAGTACTTC

v_gene: TRBV4-3
len: 15
d_gene: -
abundance: -
j_gene: TRBJ1-5
CDR3aa: CASSQDLPADQPQHF
CDR3nt: TGCGCCAGCAGCCAAGATCTCCCTGCGGATCAGCCCCAGCATTTT

v_gene: TRBV6-1
len: 13
d_gene: -
abundance: -
j_gene: TRBJ2-7
CDR3aa: CAIGTGYSYEQYF
CDR3nt: TGTGCCATAGGAACAGGGTACAGCTACGAGCAGTACTTC

v_gene: TRBV7-9
len: 13
d_gene: TRBD1
abundance: -
j_gene: TRBJ1-2
CDR3aa: CASSLQGVEGYTF
CDR3nt: TGTGCCAGCAGCTTACAGGGGGTGGAGGGCTACACCTTC

v_gene: TRBV28
len: 13
d_gene: TRBD2
abundance: -
j_gene: TRBJ2-1
CDR3aa: CASSTPGGSEQFF
CDR3nt: TGTGCCAGCAGTACACCGGGCGGGAGTGAGCAGTTCTTC

v_gene: TRBV27
len: 16
d_gene: TRBD2
abundance: once
j_gene: TRBJ2-7
CDR3aa: CASSLVLAGGPYEQYF
CDR3nt: TGTGCCAGCAGTTTAGTGCTAGCGGGAGGCCCCTACGAGCAGTACTTC

v_gene: TRBV6-1
len: 13
d_gene: -
abundance: -
j_gene: TRBJ1-4
CDR3aa: CASSEGEREKLFF
CDR3nt: TGTGCCAGCAGTGAAGGAGAGAGAGAAAAACTGTTTTTT

v_gene: TRBV21-1
len: 16
d_gene: -
abundance: -
j_gene: TRBJ2-5
CDR3aa: CASQQYGTGCKETQYF
CDR3nt: TGTGCCAGCCAGCAGTACGGGACAGGGTGTAAGGAGACCCAGTACTTC

v_gene: TRBV7-6
len: 15
d_gene: TRBD1
abundance: -
j_gene: TRBJ2-7
CDR3aa: CASTPDRGAAYEQYF
CDR3nt: TGTGCCAGCACCCCGGACAGGGGGGCAGCCTACGAGCAGTACTTC

v_gene: TRBV6-5
len: 14
d_gene: TRBD2
abundance: once
j_gene: TRBJ2-1
CDR3aa: CASTTAGGRDEQFF
CDR3nt: TGTGCCAGCACTACCGCGGGGGGGCGCGATGAGCAGTTCTTC

v_gene: TRBV30
len: 13
d_gene: -
abundance: -
j_gene: TRBJ2-7
CDR3aa: CAWSVGRAYEQYF
CDR3nt: TGTGCCTGGAGTGTAGGGCGGGCCTACGAGCAGTACTTC

v_gene: TRBV11-1
len: 14
d_gene: -
abundance: -
j_gene: TRBJ2-3
CDR3aa: CASSLGYGTDTQYF
CDR3nt: TGTGCCAGCAGCCTCGGGTACGGCACAGATACGCAGTATTTT